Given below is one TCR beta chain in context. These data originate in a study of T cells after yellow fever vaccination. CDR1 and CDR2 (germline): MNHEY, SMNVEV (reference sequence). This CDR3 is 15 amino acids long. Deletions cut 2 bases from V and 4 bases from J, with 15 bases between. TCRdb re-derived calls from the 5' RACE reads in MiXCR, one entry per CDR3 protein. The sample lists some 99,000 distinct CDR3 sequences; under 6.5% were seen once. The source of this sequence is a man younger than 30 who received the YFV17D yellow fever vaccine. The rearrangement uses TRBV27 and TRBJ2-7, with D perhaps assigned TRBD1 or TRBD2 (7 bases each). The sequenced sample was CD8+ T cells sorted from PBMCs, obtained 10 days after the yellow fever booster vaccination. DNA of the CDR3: TGTGCCAGCAGTTTAGGGCAGGGGGGGCGGTACGAGCAGTACTTC. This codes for CASSLGQGGRYEQYF.